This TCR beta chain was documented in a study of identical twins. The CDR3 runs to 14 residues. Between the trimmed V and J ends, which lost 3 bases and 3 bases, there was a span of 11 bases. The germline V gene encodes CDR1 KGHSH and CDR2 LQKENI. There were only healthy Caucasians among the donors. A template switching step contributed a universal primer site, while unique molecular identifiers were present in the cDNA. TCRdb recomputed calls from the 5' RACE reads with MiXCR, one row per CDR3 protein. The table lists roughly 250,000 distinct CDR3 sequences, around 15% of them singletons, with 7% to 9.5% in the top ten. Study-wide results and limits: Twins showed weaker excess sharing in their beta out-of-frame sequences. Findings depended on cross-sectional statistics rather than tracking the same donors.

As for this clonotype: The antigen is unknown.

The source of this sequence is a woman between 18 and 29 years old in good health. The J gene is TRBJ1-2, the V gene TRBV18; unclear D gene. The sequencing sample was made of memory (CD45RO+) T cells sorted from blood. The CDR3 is CASSPGREDYGYTF. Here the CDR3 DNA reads TGTGCCAGCTCACCTGGAAGAGAGGACTATGGCTACACCTTC.